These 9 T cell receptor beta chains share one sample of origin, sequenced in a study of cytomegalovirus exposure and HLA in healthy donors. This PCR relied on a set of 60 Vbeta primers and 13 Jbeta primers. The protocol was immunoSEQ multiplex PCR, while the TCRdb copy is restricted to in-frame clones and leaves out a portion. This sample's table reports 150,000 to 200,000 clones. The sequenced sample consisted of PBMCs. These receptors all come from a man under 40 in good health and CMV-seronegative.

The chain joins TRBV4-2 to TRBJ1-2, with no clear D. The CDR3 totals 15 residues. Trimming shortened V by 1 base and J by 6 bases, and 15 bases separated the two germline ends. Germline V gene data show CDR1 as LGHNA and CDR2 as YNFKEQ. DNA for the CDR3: TGTGCCAGCAGCCAAGGGTTTAGTGGAGGTCATGGCTACACCTTC. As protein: CASSQGFSGGHGYTF.

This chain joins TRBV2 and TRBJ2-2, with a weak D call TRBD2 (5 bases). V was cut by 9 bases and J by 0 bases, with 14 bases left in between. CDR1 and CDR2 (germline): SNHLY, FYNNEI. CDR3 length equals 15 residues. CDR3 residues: CASARRTANTGELFF. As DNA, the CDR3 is TGTGCCAGTGCACGAAGGACTGCGAACACCGGGGAGCTGTTTTTT.

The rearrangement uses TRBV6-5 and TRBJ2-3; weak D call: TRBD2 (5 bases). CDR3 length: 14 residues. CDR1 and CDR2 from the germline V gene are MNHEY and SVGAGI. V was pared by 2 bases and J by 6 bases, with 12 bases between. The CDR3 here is CASSYQKGADTQYF. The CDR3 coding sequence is TGTGCCAGCAGTTACCAGAAGGGAGCGGATACGCAGTATTTT.

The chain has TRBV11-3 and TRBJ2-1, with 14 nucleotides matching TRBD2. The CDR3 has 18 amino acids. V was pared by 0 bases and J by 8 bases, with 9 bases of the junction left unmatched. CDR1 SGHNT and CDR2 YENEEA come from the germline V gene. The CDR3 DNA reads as TGTGCCAGCAGCTTAGACGGACTAGCGGGGGGTTTAAGCTATGAGCAGTTCTTC. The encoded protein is CASSLDGLAGGLSYEQFF.

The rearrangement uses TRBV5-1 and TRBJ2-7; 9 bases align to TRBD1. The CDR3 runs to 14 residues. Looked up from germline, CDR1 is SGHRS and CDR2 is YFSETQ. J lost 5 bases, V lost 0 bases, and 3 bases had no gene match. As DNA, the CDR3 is TGCGCCAGCAGCTTGGGACAGGGGGTTAACGAGCAGTACTTC. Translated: CASSLGQGVNEQYF.

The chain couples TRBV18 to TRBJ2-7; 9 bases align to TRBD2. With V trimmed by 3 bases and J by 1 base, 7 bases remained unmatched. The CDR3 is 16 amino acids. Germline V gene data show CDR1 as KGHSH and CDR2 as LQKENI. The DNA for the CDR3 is TGTGCCAGCTCACCGTCGGGACTAGCTATTTCCTACGAGCAGTACTTC. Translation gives CASSPSGLAISYEQYF.

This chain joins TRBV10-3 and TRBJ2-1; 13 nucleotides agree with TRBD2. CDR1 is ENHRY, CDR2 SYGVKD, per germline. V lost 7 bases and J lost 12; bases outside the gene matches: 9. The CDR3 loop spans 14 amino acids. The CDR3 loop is CAIKETSGRLPQFF. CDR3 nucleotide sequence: TGTGCCATCAAAGAGACTAGCGGGAGGCTGCCGCAGTTCTTC.

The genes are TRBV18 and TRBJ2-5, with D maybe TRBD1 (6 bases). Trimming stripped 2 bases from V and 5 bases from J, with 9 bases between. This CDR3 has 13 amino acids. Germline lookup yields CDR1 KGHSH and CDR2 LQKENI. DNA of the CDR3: TGTGCCAGCTCACCAAACAGGGACGAGACCCAGTACTTC. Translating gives CASSPNRDETQYF.

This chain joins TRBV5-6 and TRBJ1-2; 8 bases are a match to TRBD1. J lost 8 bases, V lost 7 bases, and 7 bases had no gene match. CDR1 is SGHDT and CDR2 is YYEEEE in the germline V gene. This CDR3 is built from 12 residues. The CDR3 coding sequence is TGTGCCAGCTCCGGACAGGGCGGAGGCTACACCTTC. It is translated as CASSGQGGGYTF.